Described below is a single T cell receptor (beta chain) sequence and its context. The junction departs from germline at one end; a sequencing error may be responsible. Germline V gene sequence: CDR1 SGHAT, CDR2 FQNNGV. The CDR3 covers 14 residues. The data derive from a study of Graves' ophthalmopathy and Graves' hyperthyroidism. Whole-study context: Samples of peripheral blood were obtained at initial diagnosis, prior to treatment of any kind.

Using RNA transcripts, the TCR beta CDR3 regions were amplified. Second-round multiplex PCR came after a first-round RT-PCR that employed HTBI primers. Each CDR3 protein is one row after TCRdb ran MiXCR on the multiplex PCR reads. In the table there are 500,000 to 700,000 distinct CDR3 sequences, around a fifth of which are singletons. Diagnosis was based on clinical symptoms, serum thyroxine, TRAb, thyroid ultrasound and orbital computed tomography. This clonotype was obtained from a woman aged 18-29 years with stable Graves' hyperthyroidism. Some clones in this sample may be carry-over from other donors' samples. Sequencing was carried out using peripheral blood. V usage is TRBV11-2 and J usage is TRBJ1-5; unclear D gene. CDR3 region: CASSSLESNQPQHF. The DNA of the CDR3 is TGCGCCAGCAGCTCTCTGGAGAGCAATCAGCCCCAGCATTTT.